The sequence of this T cell receptor (beta chain) was determined in a study of Graves' ophthalmopathy and Graves' hyperthyroidism. The CDR3 covers 14 residues. Germline V gene lookup returns CDR1 SGHTA and CDR2 FQGNSA. Trimming removed 1 base from V and 3 bases from J, with 9 bases in between. RNA transcripts provided the template for amplifying TCR beta CDR3 regions. Amplification began with first-round RT-PCR using HTBI primers, then second-round multiplex PCR was performed. TCRdb re-called the multiplex PCR reads through MiXCR, storing one row per CDR3 protein. The data hold hundreds of thousands of distinct CDR3 sequences, with approximately 22% observed a single time. The authors used Ficoll-Paque density gradient centrifugation to separate PBMCs. The input was about 10 ml of fresh peripheral blood.

Sequencing was done on a sample of peripheral blood. This receptor was identified in a woman aged 18-29 years with stable Graves' hyperthyroidism. Some clones in this sample may be carry-over from other donors' samples. The chain uses TRBV7-2 and TRBJ2-5; the D gene is possibly TRBD1 (6 bases). CDR3 in amino acids: CASSLVGTKETQYF. The CDR3, as DNA: TGTGCCAGCAGCTTAGTCGGGACAAAAGAGACCCAGTACTTC.